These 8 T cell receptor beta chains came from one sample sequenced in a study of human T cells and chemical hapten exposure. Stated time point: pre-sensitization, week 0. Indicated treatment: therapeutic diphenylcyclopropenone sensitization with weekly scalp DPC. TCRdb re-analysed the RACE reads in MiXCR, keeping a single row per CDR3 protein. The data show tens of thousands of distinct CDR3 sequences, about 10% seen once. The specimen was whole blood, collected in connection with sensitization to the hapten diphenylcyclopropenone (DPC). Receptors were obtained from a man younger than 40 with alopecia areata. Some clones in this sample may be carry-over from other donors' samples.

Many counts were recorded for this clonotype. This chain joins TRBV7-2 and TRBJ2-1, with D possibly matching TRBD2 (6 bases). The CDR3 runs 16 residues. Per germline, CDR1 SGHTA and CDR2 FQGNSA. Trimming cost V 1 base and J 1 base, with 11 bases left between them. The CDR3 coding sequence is TGTGCCAGCAGCTTAGTGGGCGGGAAGTCCTACAATGAGCAGTTCTTC. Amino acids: CASSLVGGKSYNEQFF.

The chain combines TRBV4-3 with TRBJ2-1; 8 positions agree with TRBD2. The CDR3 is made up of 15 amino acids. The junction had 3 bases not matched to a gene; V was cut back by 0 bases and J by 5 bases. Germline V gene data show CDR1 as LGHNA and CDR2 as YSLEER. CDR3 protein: CASSQDPAGDNEQFF. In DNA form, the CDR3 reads TGCGCCAGCAGCCAAGATCCAGCGGGAGACAATGAGCAGTTCTTC.

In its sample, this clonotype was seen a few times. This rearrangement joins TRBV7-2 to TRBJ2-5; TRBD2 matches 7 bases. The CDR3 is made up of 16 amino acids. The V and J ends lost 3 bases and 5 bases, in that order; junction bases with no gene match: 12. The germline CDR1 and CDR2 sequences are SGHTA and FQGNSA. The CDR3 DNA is TGTGCCAGCAGCTTGTTGACTAGCCCTCCGTGGGAGACCCAGTACTTC. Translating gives CASSLLTSPPWETQYF.

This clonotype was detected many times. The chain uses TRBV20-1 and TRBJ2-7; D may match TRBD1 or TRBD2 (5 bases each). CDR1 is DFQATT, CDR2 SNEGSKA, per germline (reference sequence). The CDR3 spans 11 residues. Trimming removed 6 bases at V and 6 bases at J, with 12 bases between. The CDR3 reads CSATGPSEQYV. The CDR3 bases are TGCAGTGCCACGGGACCGTCCGAGCAGTACGTC.

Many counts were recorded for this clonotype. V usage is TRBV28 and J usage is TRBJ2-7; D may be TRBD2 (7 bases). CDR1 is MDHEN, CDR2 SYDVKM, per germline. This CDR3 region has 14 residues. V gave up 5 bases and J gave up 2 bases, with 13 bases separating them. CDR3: CASSPGGRTYEQYV. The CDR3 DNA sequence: TGTGCCAGCAGTCCGGGGGGCCGAACCTACGAGCAGTACGTC.

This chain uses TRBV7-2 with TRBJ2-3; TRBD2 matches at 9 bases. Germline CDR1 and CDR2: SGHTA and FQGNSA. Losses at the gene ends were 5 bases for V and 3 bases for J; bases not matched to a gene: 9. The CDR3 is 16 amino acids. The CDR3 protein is CASSTRGGGATDTQYF. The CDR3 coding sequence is TGTGCCAGCAGCACCCGTGGCGGGGGGGCGACAGATACGCAGTATTTT. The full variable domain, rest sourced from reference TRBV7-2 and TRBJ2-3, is GAGVSQSPSNKVTEKGKDVELRCDPISGHTALYWYRQSLGQGLEFLIYFQGNSAPDKSGLPSDRFSAERTGGSVSTLTIQRTQQEDSAVYLCASSTRGGGATDTQYFGPGTRLTVL.

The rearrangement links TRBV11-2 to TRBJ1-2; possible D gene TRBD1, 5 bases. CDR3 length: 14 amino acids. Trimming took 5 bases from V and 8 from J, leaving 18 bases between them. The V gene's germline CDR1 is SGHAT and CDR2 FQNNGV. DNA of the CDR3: TGTGCCAGCAGCCCCCTTCGGGGGTATCAGGGCTACACCTTC. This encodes CASSPLRGYQGYTF.

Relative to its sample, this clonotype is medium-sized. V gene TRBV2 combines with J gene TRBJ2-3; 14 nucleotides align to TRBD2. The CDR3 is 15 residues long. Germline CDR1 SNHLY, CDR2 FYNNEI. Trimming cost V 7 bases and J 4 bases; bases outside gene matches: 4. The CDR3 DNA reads TGTGCCAGCACCAGACTAGCGGGGGGGGCAGATACGCAGTATTTT. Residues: CASTRLAGGADTQYF.